This entry lists 26 T cell receptor beta chains sequenced from one sample in a study of blood T cell repertoires in COVID-19. Assay: immunoSEQ multiplex PCR; the TCRdb copy retains only in-frame clones and omits some. The profile shows 130,000 to 150,000 clones, about 87% of them singletons. The sample consisted of peripheral blood. These receptors all come from a woman aged 50 to 60 with acute or convalescent COVID-19.

The chain recombines TRBV5-1 with TRBJ1-1; D gene ambiguous. Between the trimmed V and J ends, which lost 0 bases and 4 bases, there was a span of 13 bases. This CDR3 is 15 amino acids long. Germline V gene data show CDR1 as SGHRS and CDR2 as YFSETQ. DNA for the CDR3: TGCGCCAGCAGCTTGGAGGGAGGGAAGGTCACTGAAGCTTTCTTT. Translating gives CASSLEGGKVTEAFF.

This clone was counted only a few times. The V gene is TRBV7-9, the J gene TRBJ2-7; TRBD1 matches at 8 bases. Looked up from germline, CDR1 is SEHNR and CDR2 is FQNEAQ (reference sequence). The CDR3 consists of 13 residues. V shed 8 bases and J 4 bases; nucleotides not matched to a gene: 7. The CDR3 here is CASVGQGPYEQYF. In DNA form, the CDR3 reads TGTGCCAGCGTCGGACAGGGCCCTTACGAGCAGTACTTC.

CDR3 sequence (DNA): TGTGCCAGCAGGACCGGAGCTAACTATGGCTACACCTTC. Protein product: CASRTGANYGYTF. The chain combines TRBV27 with TRBJ1-2; no clear D gene. V was cut by 6 bases and J by 0 bases, with 8 bases left in between. The CDR3 totals 13 residues. Germline V CDR1 and CDR2: MNHEY, SMNVEV (reference sequence).

This rearrangement joins TRBV5-6 to TRBJ2-7; 8 nucleotides line up with TRBD1. Looked up from germline, CDR1 is SGHDT and CDR2 is YYEEEE. J was trimmed by 2 bases and V by 2 bases; bases with no gene match: 6. CDR3 length: 15 residues. This CDR3 reads CASSFFVTGAYEQYF. Here the CDR3 DNA reads TGTGCCAGCAGCTTCTTCGTGACAGGGGCCTACGAGCAGTACTTC.

The rearrangement joins TRBV5-5 to TRBJ2-7; 12 bases map to TRBD1. Unmatched junction bases numbered 13, after V lost 4 bases and J lost 2 bases. Looked up from germline, CDR1 is SGHKS and CDR2 is YYEKEE (reference sequence). The CDR3 is 18 residues long. The CDR3 loop is CASSDRDRGRIRPYEQYF. The CDR3 DNA reads as TGTGCCAGCAGCGACCGGGACAGGGGGCGGATACGACCCTACGAGCAGTACTTC.

The genes are TRBV7-6 and TRBJ2-1; 11 bases line up with TRBD2. V trimming: 5 bases; J trimming: 8 bases; junction bases outside the gene matches: 14. Per the germline V gene, CDR1 is SGHVS and CDR2 is FNYEAQ. The CDR3 runs to 17 residues. The CDR3 nucleotides read TGTGCCAGCAGCGCCCGTGGGCCGACTAGCGGGGAGGATGAGCAGTTCTTC. Its protein product is CASSARGPTSGEDEQFF.

CDR3 loop: CASSLRGQGGEQYF. The CDR3 DNA reads TGTGCCAGCAGCTTGAGGGGACAGGGGGGTGAGCAGTACTTC. This chain joins TRBV5-5 and TRBJ2-7; 11 bases match TRBD1. The V segment lost 1 base and the J segment 7 bases; nucleotides outside the gene matches: 4. Germline V gene lookup returns CDR1 SGHKS and CDR2 YYEKEE (reference sequence). The CDR3 totals 14 residues.

CDR3 DNA sequence: TGTGCCAGCAGCTTTTTCTTTTGGGAACCGGGACAGAACTACAATGAGCAGTTCTTC. This encodes CASSFFFWEPGQNYNEQFF. The chain recombines TRBV5-8 with TRBJ2-1; 7 nucleotides agree with TRBD1. CDR3 size: 19 residues. The germline V gene encodes CDR1 SGHTS and CDR2 YDEGEE. The J segment lost 3 bases and the V segment lost 2 bases, leaving 17 bases of the junction unmatched.

The rearrangement links TRBV6-6 to TRBJ2-5; the match to TRBD2 covers 10 bases. The ends lost 8 bases at V and 2 bases at J; junction bases unmatched: 5. The CDR3 is 14 residues long. CDR1 is MNHNY and CDR2 is SVGAGI in the germline V gene (reference sequence). The CDR3 nucleotides read TGTGCCAGCTTTGATAGCGGGGGGCAAGAGACCCAGTACTTC. As protein: CASFDSGGQETQYF.

The chain joins TRBV25-1 to TRBJ1-1; D is possibly TRBD1 (5 bases). The germline gives CDR1 MGHDK, CDR2 SYGVNS. Trimming pared 3 bases from V and 2 bases from J, leaving 10 bases between. The CDR3 runs 14 residues. CDR3 nucleotides: TGTGCCAGCAGTGAGGTTGGGGCTAACACTGAAGCTTTCTTT. It yields the protein CASSEVGANTEAFF.

This chain links TRBV5-1 with TRBJ1-3; 9 bases line up with TRBD1. The CDR3 runs to 15 residues. With V trimmed by 3 bases and J by 0 bases, 1 base remained unmatched. CDR1 is SGHRS and CDR2 is YFSETQ in the germline V gene. The CDR3, as DNA: TGCGCCAGCAGCTCACAGGGGGCCTCTGGAAACACCATATATTTT. It translates to CASSSQGASGNTIYF.

The chain links TRBV4-2 to TRBJ2-4; 7 bases are shared with TRBD1. Trimming took 0 bases from V and 8 from J; bases not matched to a gene: 16. The CDR3 runs to 18 residues. Looked up from germline, CDR1 is LGHNA and CDR2 is YNFKEQ. The CDR3: CASSQDSVTGVYVDIQYF. Written as DNA, the CDR3 is TGTGCCAGCAGCCAAGATTCGGTTACAGGGGTGTATGTGGACATTCAGTACTTC.

The chain carries TRBV3-1 (or the pseudogene TRBV3-2) and TRBJ2-7, with TRBD2 matching over 7 bases. Germline CDR1 is LGHDT and CDR2 is YNNKEL (reference sequence). There are 13 residues in the CDR3. The V and J ends lost 7 bases and 0 bases, in that order; junction bases with no gene match: 3. CDR3 DNA sequence: TGTGCCAGCAAGCGGGGCGGCTCCTACGAGCAGTACTTC. Encoded protein: CASKRGGSYEQYF.

This clone was recorded once. The chain combines TRBV10-3 with TRBJ1-5; D not certain. The CDR3 covers 14 residues. Germline-derived CDR1 and CDR2 are ENHRY and SYGVKD. V lost 10 bases, J lost 8 bases, and 21 bases lay in between. The CDR3 sequence is CATQEGGPFEPQHF. CDR3 nucleotides: TGTGCCACCCAAGAGGGCGGTCCATTCGAGCCCCAGCATTTT.

The CDR3 DNA reads TGTGCCAGCAGCCAAGATTGGGACAGACAAGAGACCCAGTACTTC. This translates into CASSQDWDRQETQYF. The chain employs TRBV4-2 and TRBJ2-5, with TRBD1 matching over 7 bases. V dropped 0 bases and J dropped 2; count of bases not matched to a gene: 3. The CDR3 contains 15 residues. CDR1 is LGHNA and CDR2 is YNFKEQ in the germline V gene.

The rearrangement links TRBV28 to TRBJ2-5, with 7 bases that match TRBD1. The CDR3 totals 15 residues. Germline V gives CDR1 MDHEN, CDR2 SYDVKM. The trim removed 2 bases at V and 5 bases at J, leaving 8 bases unmatched. The chain's CDR3 is CASSLRGGGFETQYF. The CDR3 nucleotides are TGTGCCAGCAGTTTAAGAGGGGGCGGTTTCGAGACCCAGTACTTC.

The chain is built from TRBV7-3 and TRBJ1-1; D is undetermined. This CDR3 has 16 amino acids. V was cut by 6 bases and J by 4 bases, with 21 bases left in between. Per germline, CDR1 SGHTA and CDR2 FQGTGA. The CDR3: CASSPVTRARATEAFF. CDR3 bases: TGTGCCAGCAGTCCCGTTACCCGGGCGAGGGCCACTGAAGCTTTCTTT. The full variable domain, its missing parts supplied by reference TRBV7-3 and TRBJ1-1, is GAGVSQTPSNKVTEKGKYVELRCDPISGHTALYWYRQSLGQGPEFLIYFQGTGAADDSGLPNDRFFAVRPEGSVSTLKIQRTERGDSAVYLCASSPVTRARATEAFFGQGTRLTVV.

V is TRBV5-1 and J is TRBJ2-5, with 7 bases fitting TRBD1. V lost 1 base to trimming and J lost 4 bases; unmatched junction nucleotides: 4. Per the germline V gene, CDR1 is SGHRS and CDR2 is YFSETQ. CDR3 length equals 14 residues. CDR3 in amino acids: CASSLTGAPETQYF. The CDR3 DNA sequence: TGCGCCAGCAGCTTGACAGGGGCACCAGAGACCCAGTACTTC. Variable domain in full (rest from reference TRBV5-1 and TRBJ2-5): KAGVTQTPRYLIKTRGQQVTLSCSPISGHRSVSWYQQTPGQGLQFLFEYFSETQRNKGNFPGRFSGRQFSNSRSEMNVSTLELGDSALYLCASSLTGAPETQYFGPGTRLLVL.

This sequence joins TRBV2 and TRBJ1-6, with D tentatively TRBD1 (5 bases). V dropped 7 bases and J dropped 13 bases, with 17 bases sitting between them. Germline CDR1 and CDR2: SNHLY and FYNNEI. CDR3 length equals 13 residues. The CDR3 DNA reads as TGTGCCAGCATGGCGCAGGGAAGGAACCCCCTCCACTTT. This gives the protein CASMAQGRNPLHF.

The chain carries TRBV4-2 and TRBJ1-2; no clear D. Germline V CDR1 and CDR2: LGHNA, YNFKEQ. Trimming stripped 0 bases from V and 8 bases from J, with 16 bases between. The CDR3 has 15 residues. The CDR3 protein is CASSQEMPAGGGYTF. The CDR3 nucleotides are TGTGCCAGCAGCCAAGAGATGCCGGCGGGCGGGGGCTACACCTTC.

The rearrangement uses TRBV5-1 and TRBJ1-1; maybe TRBD1 (5 bases). The CDR3 extends over 15 amino acids. Germline V gives CDR1 SGHRS, CDR2 YFSETQ. Between the trimmed V and J ends, which lost 5 bases and 1 base, there was a span of 15 bases. In DNA, the CDR3 is TGCGCCAGCAGGAAGGACATCCTCCGGAACACTGAAGCTTTCTTT. Translating gives CASRKDILRNTEAFF.

J is TRBJ1-2 and V is TRBV5-6; 9 nucleotides agree with TRBD1. V lost 3 bases, J lost 3 bases, and 15 bases stayed unmatched. The CDR3 spans 18 residues. The V gene's germline CDR1 is SGHDT and CDR2 YYEEEE. In DNA form, the CDR3 reads TGTGCCAGCAGCTCACTGGGACAGGGAAGAGTTATGGACTATGGCTACACCTTC. Its translation: CASSSLGQGRVMDYGYTF.

This clone came up once. The chain recombines TRBV3-1 (or the pseudogene TRBV3-2) with TRBJ2-7, with D uncertain. Germline V gene sequence: CDR1 LGHDT, CDR2 YNNKEL (reference sequence). The CDR3 contains 12 residues. V lost 1 base and J 9 bases, leaving 10 bases between the germline ends. CDR3 protein: CASSQVPSVQYF. CDR3 in DNA: TGTGCCAGCAGCCAAGTTCCCTCAGTGCAGTACTTC.

This chain connects TRBV29-1 to TRBJ2-1; TRBD2 might be the D (6 bases). This CDR3 region has 15 residues. V was cut by 1 base and J by 4 bases, with 14 bases left in between. The V gene's germline CDR1 is SQVTM and CDR2 ANQGSEA. The DNA for the CDR3 is TGCAGCGTTGAAGGGGCCGGGGGAAAATACAATGAGCAGTTCTTC. The encoded protein is CSVEGAGGKYNEQFF.

The chain recombines TRBV14 with TRBJ2-7; 8 nucleotides line up with TRBD1. V shed 1 base, J shed 3 bases, and the junction held 8 bases outside the gene matches. There are 16 residues in the CDR3. Germline CDR1 and CDR2: SGHDN and FVKESK. The CDR3 loop reads CASSQVRTGRNYEQYF. The DNA of the CDR3 is TGTGCCAGCAGCCAAGTCCGGACAGGGAGGAACTACGAGCAGTACTTC.

This chain uses TRBV10-3 with TRBJ2-7; D is unresolved. The germline gives CDR1 ENHRY, CDR2 SYGVKD. The CDR3 consists of 15 residues. Trimming pared 0 bases from V and 6 bases from J, leaving 15 bases between. The CDR3 here is CAISESWSSGVEQYF. The CDR3 DNA reads TGTGCCATCAGTGAGTCTTGGTCATCAGGCGTCGAGCAGTACTTC.